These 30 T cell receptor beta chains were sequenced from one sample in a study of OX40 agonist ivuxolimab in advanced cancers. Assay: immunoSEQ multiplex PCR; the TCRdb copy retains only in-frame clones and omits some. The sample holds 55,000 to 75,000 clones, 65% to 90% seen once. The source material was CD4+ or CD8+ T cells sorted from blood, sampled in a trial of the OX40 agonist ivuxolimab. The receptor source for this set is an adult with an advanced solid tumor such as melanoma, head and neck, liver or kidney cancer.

CDR3 amino acids: CAISERGGNQPQHF. The CDR3 bases are TGTGCCATCAGTGAGCGAGGGGGGAATCAGCCCCAGCATTTT. The J gene is TRBJ1-5, the V gene TRBV10-3, with D tentatively TRBD1 (6 bases). The V end lost 2 bases, the J end lost 4 bases, and 9 bases lay between the germline ends. CDR3 length: 14 residues. The germline gives CDR1 ENHRY, CDR2 SYGVKD.

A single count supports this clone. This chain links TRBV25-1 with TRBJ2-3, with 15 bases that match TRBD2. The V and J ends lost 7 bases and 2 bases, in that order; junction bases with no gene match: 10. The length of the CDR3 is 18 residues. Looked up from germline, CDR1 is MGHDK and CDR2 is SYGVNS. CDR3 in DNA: TGTGCCAGCATTCCCCCGGGACTAGCGGGGGGACCCACAGATACGCAGTATTTT. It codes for CASIPPGLAGGPTDTQYF.

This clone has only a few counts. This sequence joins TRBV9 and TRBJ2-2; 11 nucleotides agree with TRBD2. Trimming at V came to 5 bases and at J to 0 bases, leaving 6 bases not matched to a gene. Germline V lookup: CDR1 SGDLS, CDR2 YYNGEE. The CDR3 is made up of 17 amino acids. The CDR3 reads CASRGTSGGTNTGELFF. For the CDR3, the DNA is TGTGCCAGCAGAGGGACTAGCGGAGGTACGAACACCGGGGAGCTGTTTTTT. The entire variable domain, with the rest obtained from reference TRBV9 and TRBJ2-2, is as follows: DSGVTQTPKHLITATGQRVTLRCSPRSGDLSVYWYQQSLDQGLQFLIQYYNGEERAKGNILERFSAQQFPDLHSELNLSSLELGDSALYFCASRGTSGGTNTGELFFGEGSRLTVL.

CDR3 amino acids: CASSLAGQVSYNEQFF. CDR3 DNA sequence: TGTGCCAGCAGCTTGGCGGGACAGGTCTCCTACAATGAGCAGTTCTTC. The V and J genes are TRBV5-6 and TRBJ2-1; 8 bases are shared with TRBD1. The ends lost 0 bases at V and 0 bases at J; junction bases unmatched: 2. From germline, CDR1 is SGHDT and CDR2 YYEEEE. The length of the CDR3 is 16 residues.

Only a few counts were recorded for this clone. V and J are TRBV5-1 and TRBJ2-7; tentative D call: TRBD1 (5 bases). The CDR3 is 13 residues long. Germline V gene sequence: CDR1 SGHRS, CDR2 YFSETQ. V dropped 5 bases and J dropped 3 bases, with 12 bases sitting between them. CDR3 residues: CASRGTGGYEQYF. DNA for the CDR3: TGCGCCAGCAGGGGAACAGGTGGCTACGAGCAGTACTTC.

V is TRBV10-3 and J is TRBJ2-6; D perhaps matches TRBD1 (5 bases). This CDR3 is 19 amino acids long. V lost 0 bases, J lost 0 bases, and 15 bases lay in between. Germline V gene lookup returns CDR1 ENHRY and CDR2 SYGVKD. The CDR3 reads CAISESLGRVSSGANVLTF. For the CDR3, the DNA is TGTGCCATCAGTGAGTCTTTGGGCAGGGTTTCCTCTGGGGCCAACGTCCTGACTTTC.

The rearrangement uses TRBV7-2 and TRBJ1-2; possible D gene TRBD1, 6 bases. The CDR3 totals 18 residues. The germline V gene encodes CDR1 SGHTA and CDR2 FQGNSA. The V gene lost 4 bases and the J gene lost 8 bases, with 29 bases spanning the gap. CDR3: CASSSTSRGGAGPRGYTF. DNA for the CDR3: TGTGCCAGCAGCTCCACCTCGAGGGGGGGCGCAGGCCCTAGGGGCTACACCTTC.

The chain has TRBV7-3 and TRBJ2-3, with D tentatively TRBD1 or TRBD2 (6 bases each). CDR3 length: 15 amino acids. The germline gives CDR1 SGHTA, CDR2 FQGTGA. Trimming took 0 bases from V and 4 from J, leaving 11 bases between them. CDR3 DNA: TGTGCCAGCAGCTTAACGGGGGGCGGCCCAGATACGCAGTATTTT. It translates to CASSLTGGGPDTQYF.

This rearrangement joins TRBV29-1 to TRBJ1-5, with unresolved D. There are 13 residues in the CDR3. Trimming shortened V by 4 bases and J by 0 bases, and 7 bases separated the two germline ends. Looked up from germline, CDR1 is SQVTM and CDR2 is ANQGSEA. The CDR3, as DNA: TGCAGCGTTGTAGGGAATAGCAATCAGCCCCAGCATTTT. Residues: CSVVGNSNQPQHF.

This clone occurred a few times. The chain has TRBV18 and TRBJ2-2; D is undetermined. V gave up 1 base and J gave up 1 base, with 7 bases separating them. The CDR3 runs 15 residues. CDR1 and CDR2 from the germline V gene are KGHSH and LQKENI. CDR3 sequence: CASSPRLENTGELFF. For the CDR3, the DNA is TGTGCCAGCTCACCACGGCTGGAGAACACCGGGGAGCTGTTTTTT.

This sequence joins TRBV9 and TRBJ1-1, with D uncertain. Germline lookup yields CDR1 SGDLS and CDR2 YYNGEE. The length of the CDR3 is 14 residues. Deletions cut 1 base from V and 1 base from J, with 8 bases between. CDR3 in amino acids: CASSVRPRNTEAFF. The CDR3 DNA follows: TGTGCCAGCAGCGTACGTCCCAGGAACACTGAAGCTTTCTTT.

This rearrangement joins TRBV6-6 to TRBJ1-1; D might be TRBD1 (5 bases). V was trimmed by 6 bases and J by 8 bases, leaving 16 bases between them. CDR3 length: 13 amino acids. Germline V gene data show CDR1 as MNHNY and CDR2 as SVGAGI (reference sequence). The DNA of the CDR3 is TGTGCCAGCAGCATCCCCGGGGCCCGAGAAGCTTTCTTT. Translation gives CASSIPGAREAFF.

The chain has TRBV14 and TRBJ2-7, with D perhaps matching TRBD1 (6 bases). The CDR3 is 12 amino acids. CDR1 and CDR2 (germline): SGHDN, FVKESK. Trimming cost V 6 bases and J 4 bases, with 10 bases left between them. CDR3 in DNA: TGTGCCAGCAGATCACAGGGATACGAGCAGTACTTC. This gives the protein CASRSQGYEQYF.

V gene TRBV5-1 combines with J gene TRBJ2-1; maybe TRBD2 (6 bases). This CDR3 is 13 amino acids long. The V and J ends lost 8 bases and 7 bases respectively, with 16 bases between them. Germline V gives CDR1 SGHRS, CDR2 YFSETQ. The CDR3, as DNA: TGCGCCAGTACATCCCTTCGGGGGAATGAGCAGTTCTTC. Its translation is CASTSLRGNEQFF.

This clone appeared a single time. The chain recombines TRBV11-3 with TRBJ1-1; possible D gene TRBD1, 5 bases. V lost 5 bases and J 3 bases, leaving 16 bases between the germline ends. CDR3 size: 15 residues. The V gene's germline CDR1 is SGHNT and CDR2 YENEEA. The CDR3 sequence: CASSRGGGWDTEAFF. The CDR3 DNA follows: TGTGCCAGCAGCCGGGGGGGTGGCTGGGACACTGAAGCTTTCTTT. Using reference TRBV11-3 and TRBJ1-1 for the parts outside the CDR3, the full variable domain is EAGVVQSPRYKIIEKKQPVAFWCNPISGHNTLYWYLQNLGQGPELLIRYENEEAVDDSQLPKDRFSAERLKGVDSTLKIQPAELGDSAVYLCASSRGGGWDTEAFFGQGTRLTVV.

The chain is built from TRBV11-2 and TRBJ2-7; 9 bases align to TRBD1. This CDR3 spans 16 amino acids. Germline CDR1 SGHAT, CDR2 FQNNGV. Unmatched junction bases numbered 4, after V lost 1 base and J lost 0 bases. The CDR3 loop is CASSLGSGQGSYEQYF. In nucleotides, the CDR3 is TGTGCCAGCAGCTTAGGATCGGGACAGGGCTCCTACGAGCAGTACTTC. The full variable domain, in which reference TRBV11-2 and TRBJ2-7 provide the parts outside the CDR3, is EAGVAQSPRYKIIEKRQSVAFWCNPISGHATLYWYQQILGQGPKLLIQFQNNGVVDDSQLPKDRFSAERLKGVDSTLKIQPAKLEDSAVYLCASSLGSGQGSYEQYFGPGTRLTVT.

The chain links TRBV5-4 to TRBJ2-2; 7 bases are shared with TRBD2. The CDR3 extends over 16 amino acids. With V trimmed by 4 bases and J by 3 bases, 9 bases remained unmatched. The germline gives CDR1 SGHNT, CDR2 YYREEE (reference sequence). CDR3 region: CASSPGGRMDTGELFF. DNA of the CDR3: TGTGCCAGCAGCCCGGGGGGTAGGATGGACACCGGGGAGCTGTTTTTT. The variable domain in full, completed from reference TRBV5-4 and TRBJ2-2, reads ETGVTQSPTHLIKTRGQQVTLRCSSQSGHNTVSWYQQALGQGPQFIFQYYREEENGRGNFPPRFSGLQFPNYSSELNVNALELDDSALYLCASSPGGRMDTGELFFGEGSRLTVL.

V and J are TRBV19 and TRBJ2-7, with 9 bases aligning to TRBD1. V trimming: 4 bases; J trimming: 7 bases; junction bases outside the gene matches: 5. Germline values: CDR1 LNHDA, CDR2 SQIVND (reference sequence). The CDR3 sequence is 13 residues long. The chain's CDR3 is CASSRDRVDEQYF. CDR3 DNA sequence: TGTGCCAGTAGTAGGGACAGGGTGGATGAGCAGTACTTC.

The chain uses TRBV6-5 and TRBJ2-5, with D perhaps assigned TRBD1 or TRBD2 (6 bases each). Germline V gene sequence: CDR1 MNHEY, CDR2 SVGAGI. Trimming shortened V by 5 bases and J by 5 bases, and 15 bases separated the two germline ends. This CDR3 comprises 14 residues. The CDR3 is CASSQGRGPETQYF. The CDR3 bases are TGTGCCAGCAGTCAGGGGCGGGGCCCCGAGACCCAGTACTTC.

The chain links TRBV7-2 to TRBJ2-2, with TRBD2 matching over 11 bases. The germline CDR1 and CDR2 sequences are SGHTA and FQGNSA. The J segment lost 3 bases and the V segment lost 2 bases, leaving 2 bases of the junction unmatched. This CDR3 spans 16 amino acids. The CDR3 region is CASSLWGLADTGELFF. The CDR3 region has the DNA TGTGCCAGCAGCTTATGGGGACTAGCGGACACCGGGGAGCTGTTTTTT.

In DNA form, the CDR3 reads TGTGCCAGCAAGCCCCCCGCCGTCGAGACCCAGTACTTC. It encodes CASKPPAVETQYF. This chain joins TRBV6-5 and TRBJ2-5, with unresolved D. Trimming left V 7 bases short and J 5 bases short, with 14 bases between. The CDR3 covers 13 residues. In germline, CDR1 is MNHEY, CDR2 SVGAGI.

CDR3 protein: CASSPRLAVDPSTDTQYF. CDR3 in DNA: TGTGCCAGCAGCCCCCGACTAGCGGTAGACCCTAGCACAGATACGCAGTATTTT. This chain joins TRBV11-2 and TRBJ2-3; TRBD2 matches at 9 bases. Germline trimming cut 5 bases from V and 0 bases from J; bases unmatched to any gene: 12. The germline V gene encodes CDR1 SGHAT and CDR2 FQNNGV. The CDR3 sequence is 18 residues long.

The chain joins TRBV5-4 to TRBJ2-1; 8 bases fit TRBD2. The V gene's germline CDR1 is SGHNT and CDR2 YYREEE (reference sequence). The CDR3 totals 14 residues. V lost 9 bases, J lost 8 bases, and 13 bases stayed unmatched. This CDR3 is CAIARAGGIDEQFF. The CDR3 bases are TGTGCCATCGCTAGGGCGGGGGGCATCGATGAGCAGTTCTTC.

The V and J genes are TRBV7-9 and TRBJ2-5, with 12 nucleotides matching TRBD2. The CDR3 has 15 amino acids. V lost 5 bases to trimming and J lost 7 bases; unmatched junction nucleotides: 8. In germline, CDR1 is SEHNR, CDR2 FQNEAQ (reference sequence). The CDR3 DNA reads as TGTGCCAGCAGCGCAATGACTAGCGGGAGAGGGACCCAGTACTTC. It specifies CASSAMTSGRGTQYF.

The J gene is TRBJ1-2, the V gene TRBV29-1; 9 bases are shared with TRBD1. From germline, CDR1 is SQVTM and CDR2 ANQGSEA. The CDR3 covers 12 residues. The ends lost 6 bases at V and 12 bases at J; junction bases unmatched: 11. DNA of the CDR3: TGCAGCGTCGGGGACAGGGTCGGGTCGCACACCTTC. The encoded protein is CSVGDRVGSHTF.

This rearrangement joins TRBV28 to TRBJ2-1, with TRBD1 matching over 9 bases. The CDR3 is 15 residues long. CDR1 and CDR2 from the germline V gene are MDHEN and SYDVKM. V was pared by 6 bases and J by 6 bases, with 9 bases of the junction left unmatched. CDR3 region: CASRNAGQGFNEQFF. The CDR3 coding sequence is TGTGCCAGCAGAAACGCGGGACAGGGTTTCAATGAGCAGTTCTTC.

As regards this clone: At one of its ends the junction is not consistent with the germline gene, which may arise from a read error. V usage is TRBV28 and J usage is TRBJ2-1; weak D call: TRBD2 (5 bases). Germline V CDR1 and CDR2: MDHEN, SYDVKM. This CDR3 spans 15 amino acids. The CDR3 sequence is CASSPGIASSNEQFF. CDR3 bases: TGTGCCAGCAGCCCCGGGATTGCTTCCTCCAATGAGCAGTTCTTC.

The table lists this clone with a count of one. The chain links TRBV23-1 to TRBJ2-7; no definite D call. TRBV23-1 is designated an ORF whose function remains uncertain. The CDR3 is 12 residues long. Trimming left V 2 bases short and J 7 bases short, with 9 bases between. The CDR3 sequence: CASSQRCLEQYF. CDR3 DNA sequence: TGCGCCAGCAGTCAAAGATGCCTGGAGCAGTACTTC.

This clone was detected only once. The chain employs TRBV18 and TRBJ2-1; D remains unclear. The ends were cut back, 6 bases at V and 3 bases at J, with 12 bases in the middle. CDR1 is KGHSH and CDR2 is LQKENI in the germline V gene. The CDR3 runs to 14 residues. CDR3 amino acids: CASSPPPVYNEQFF. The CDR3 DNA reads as TGTGCCAGCTCGCCGCCCCCCGTCTACAATGAGCAGTTCTTC.

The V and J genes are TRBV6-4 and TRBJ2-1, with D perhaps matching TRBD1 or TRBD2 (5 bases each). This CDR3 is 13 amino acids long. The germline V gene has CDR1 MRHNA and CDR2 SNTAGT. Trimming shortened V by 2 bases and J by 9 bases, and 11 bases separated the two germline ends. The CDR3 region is CASSDRGVGEQFF. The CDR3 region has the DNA TGTGCCAGCAGTGACAGAGGGGTTGGTGAGCAGTTCTTC.